This paragraph reports one TCR beta chain. The data are from a study of T cell changes during pregnancy in multiple sclerosis. Germline assignment: CDR1 KGHSH and CDR2 LQKENI. CDR3 size: 17 residues. V shed 6 bases, J shed 3 bases, and the junction held 16 bases outside the gene matches. The assay was immunoSEQ multiplex PCR, and TCRdb's table has in-frame clones only and misses some. The sample carries some 60,000 clones, 90% to 95% recorded once. The sample here was CD4+ T cells from peripheral blood mononuclear cells, taken in the first trimester of pregnancy. The sequence derives from a female donor with multiple sclerosis, enrolled in a pregnancy study. This chain connects TRBV18 to TRBJ2-7, with 8 bases aligning to TRBD1. The CDR3: CASSQNLGAGGIYEQYF. CDR3 in DNA: TGTGCCAGCTCCCAAAACCTCGGGGCAGGGGGCATCTACGAGCAGTACTTC.